These T cell receptor beta chains were read from a single sample in a study of blood T cell repertoires in COVID-19. Some clones are missing from TCRdb's copy, which holds only in-frame ones; the method was immunoSEQ multiplex PCR. The table lists some 300,000 clones, around 90% of them singletons. Sequences were obtained from peripheral blood. The receptors come from a woman in her thirties or forties with COVID-19, enrolled during active disease. Each CDR3 is given with its conserved first and last residue. Each record gives: CDR3 protein, CDR3 DNA, V gene, clone size, D gene, J gene. D genes are given only for firm matches. Size values are once, few and many counts, or a class for expanded clones, and some rows have none.

cdr3_aa: CASSLRGLLALTF; cdr3_nt: TGTGCCAGCAGCTTAAGAGGGCTCCTTGCTCTCACCTTC; v_call: TRBV7-3; clone_size: -; d_call: -; j_call: TRBJ1-2
cdr3_aa: CAITGLAGGPDEQFF; cdr3_nt: TGTGCCATCACGGGACTAGCGGGGGGGCCTGATGAGCAGTTCTTC; v_call: TRBV10-3; clone_size: -; d_call: TRBD2; j_call: TRBJ2-1
cdr3_aa: CASSPRGTSGRITYEQYF; cdr3_nt: TGTGCCAGCAGCCCAAGGGGGACTAGCGGGAGAATAACCTACGAGCAGTACTTC; v_call: TRBV11-2; clone_size: -; d_call: TRBD2; j_call: TRBJ2-7
cdr3_aa: CASSFRRRTGIYGYTF; cdr3_nt: TGTGCCAGTAGTTTTCGCCGGCGGACAGGAATTTATGGCTACACCTTC; v_call: TRBV19; clone_size: -; d_call: TRBD1; j_call: TRBJ1-2
cdr3_aa: CATSDDRGVLKQETQYF; cdr3_nt: TGTGCCACCAGTGATGACCGGGGGGTCCTGAAACAAGAGACCCAGTACTTC; v_call: TRBV24-1; clone_size: -; d_call: TRBD2; j_call: TRBJ2-5
cdr3_aa: CATSGGQRAYEQYF; cdr3_nt: TGTGCCACCAGCGGAGGACAGCGTGCCTACGAGCAGTACTTC; v_call: TRBV15; clone_size: -; d_call: -; j_call: TRBJ2-7
cdr3_aa: CSVEARQGPAGEKLFF; cdr3_nt: TGCAGCGTTGAAGCCCGACAGGGCCCGGCAGGTGAAAAACTGTTTTTT; v_call: TRBV29-1; clone_size: once; d_call: TRBD1; j_call: TRBJ1-4
cdr3_aa: CASSGSNQPQHF; cdr3_nt: TGTGCCAGCTCAGGGTCGAATCAGCCCCAGCATTTT; v_call: TRBV6-5; clone_size: few; d_call: -; j_call: TRBJ1-5
cdr3_aa: CASSSLTGSPQHF; cdr3_nt: TGTGCCAGCAGCTCCCTCACCGGTTCACCCCAGCATTTT; v_call: TRBV12-3/TRBV12-4; clone_size: -; d_call: -; j_call: TRBJ1-5
cdr3_aa: CASSLRDRGPVGTEAFF; cdr3_nt: TGTGCCAGCAGCTTACGGGACAGGGGCCCCGTCGGCACTGAAGCTTTCTTT; v_call: TRBV5-6; clone_size: -; d_call: TRBD1; j_call: TRBJ1-1
cdr3_aa: CASRGTGTLYEQYF; cdr3_nt: TGTGCCAGTAGGGGCACCGGGACACTGTACGAGCAGTACTTC; v_call: TRBV19; clone_size: -; d_call: -; j_call: TRBJ2-7
cdr3_aa: CASRPTGNYGYTF; cdr3_nt: TGTGCCAGCAGACCGACAGGGAACTATGGCTACACCTTC; v_call: TRBV28; clone_size: once; d_call: TRBD1; j_call: TRBJ1-2
cdr3_aa: CSVRGQVNDEQYF; cdr3_nt: TGCAGCGTTAGAGGACAGGTTAATGACGAGCAGTACTTC; v_call: TRBV29-1; clone_size: -; d_call: TRBD1; j_call: TRBJ2-7
cdr3_aa: CASIGSSYNSPLHF; cdr3_nt: TGTGCCAGTATCGGGAGCTCCTATAATTCACCCCTCCACTTT; v_call: TRBV19; clone_size: -; d_call: -; j_call: TRBJ1-6
cdr3_aa: CASSISSGGYTF; cdr3_nt: TGTGCCAGTAGTATAAGCAGCGGTGGCTACACCTTC; v_call: TRBV19; clone_size: -; d_call: -; j_call: TRBJ1-2
cdr3_aa: CSVGQIPYEQYF; cdr3_nt: TGCAGCGTGGGACAGATTCCCTACGAGCAGTACTTC; v_call: TRBV29-1; clone_size: once; d_call: TRBD1; j_call: TRBJ2-7
cdr3_aa: CASSPTGTRYGYTF; cdr3_nt: TGTGCCAGCAGCCCGACAGGGACGAGGTATGGCTACACCTTC; v_call: TRBV7-3; clone_size: once; d_call: TRBD1; j_call: TRBJ1-2
cdr3_aa: CASSFNRAGEKLFF; cdr3_nt: TGTGCCAGCAGTTTCAACAGGGCGGGCGAAAAACTGTTTTTT; v_call: TRBV27; clone_size: -; d_call: -; j_call: TRBJ1-4
cdr3_aa: CSVVGPHTSGRSNEQFF; cdr3_nt: TGCAGCGTTGTGGGGCCCCACACTAGCGGGAGGAGTAATGAGCAGTTCTTC; v_call: TRBV29-1; clone_size: -; d_call: TRBD2; j_call: TRBJ2-1
cdr3_aa: CASSPHETGKAEAFF; cdr3_nt: TGTGCCAGCAGTCCCCACGAGACAGGAAAGGCTGAAGCTTTCTTT; v_call: TRBV28; clone_size: -; d_call: -; j_call: TRBJ1-1
cdr3_aa: CASMRQGGTEAFF; cdr3_nt: TGTGCCAGCATGAGACAGGGTGGGACTGAAGCTTTCTTT; v_call: TRBV25-1; clone_size: -; d_call: TRBD1; j_call: TRBJ1-1
cdr3_aa: CSVRGGGRAEAFF; cdr3_nt: TGCAGCGTTAGGGGCGGGGGCCGCGCTGAAGCTTTCTTT; v_call: TRBV29-1; clone_size: -; d_call: -; j_call: TRBJ1-1
cdr3_aa: CATSGTSGPDGYTF; cdr3_nt: TGTGCCACCAGTGGGACATCTGGCCCGGATGGCTACACCTTC; v_call: TRBV24-1; clone_size: -; d_call: -; j_call: TRBJ1-2
cdr3_aa: CATSRRGGPGETQYF; cdr3_nt: TGTGCCACCAGCCGACGCGGGGGCCCAGGAGAGACCCAGTACTTC; v_call: TRBV15; clone_size: -; d_call: -; j_call: TRBJ2-5
cdr3_aa: CASSLADAAGVELFF; cdr3_nt: TGTGCCAGCAGCTTGGCCGACGCAGCCGGGGTAGAACTGTTTTTT; v_call: TRBV5-5; clone_size: -; d_call: -; j_call: TRBJ1-4
cdr3_aa: CASSRTGGSNYGYTF; cdr3_nt: TGTGCCAGCTCACGGACAGGGGGCTCGAACTATGGCTACACCTTC; v_call: TRBV18; clone_size: -; d_call: TRBD1; j_call: TRBJ1-2
cdr3_aa: CASSLDRVSTDTQYF; cdr3_nt: TGTGCCAGCAGTCTCGACCGGGTTAGCACAGATACGCAGTATTTT; v_call: TRBV28; clone_size: -; d_call: -; j_call: TRBJ2-3
cdr3_aa: CASSLRGLGGTDTQYF; cdr3_nt: TGTGCCAGCAGCTTGCGAGGACTAGGTGGCACAGATACGCAGTATTTT; v_call: TRBV7-3; clone_size: -; d_call: TRBD2; j_call: TRBJ2-3
cdr3_aa: CASSLTSGDTEAFF; cdr3_nt: TGTGCCAGCAGCTTAACGTCGGGGGACACTGAAGCTTTCTTT; v_call: TRBV7-3; clone_size: once; d_call: -; j_call: TRBJ1-1
cdr3_aa: CASSLRTGLNYGYTF; cdr3_nt: TGTGCCAGCAGCTTAAGGACAGGGTTGAACTATGGCTACACCTTC; v_call: TRBV5-6; clone_size: -; d_call: TRBD1; j_call: TRBJ1-2
cdr3_aa: CSVGQNNKNIQYF; cdr3_nt: TGCAGCGTTGGCCAGAATAACAAAAACATTCAGTACTTC; v_call: TRBV29-1; clone_size: -; d_call: -; j_call: TRBJ2-4
cdr3_aa: CATSNRGSFNTGELFF; cdr3_nt: TGTGCCACCTCCAACAGGGGATCTTTTAACACCGGGGAGCTGTTTTTT; v_call: TRBV19; clone_size: few; d_call: TRBD1; j_call: TRBJ2-2
cdr3_aa: CASSSQGESSEQYF; cdr3_nt: TGTGCCAGCAGTTCACAGGGGGAATCGAGCGAGCAGTACTTC; v_call: TRBV6-6; clone_size: -; d_call: TRBD1; j_call: TRBJ2-7
cdr3_aa: CASSNDRPNTEAFF; cdr3_nt: TGTGCCAGCAGCAACGACAGACCGAACACTGAAGCTTTCTTT; v_call: TRBV5-4; clone_size: -; d_call: -; j_call: TRBJ1-1
cdr3_aa: CASSPTSGSPYEQYF; cdr3_nt: TGTGCCAGCAGTCCGACTAGCGGATCACCCTACGAGCAGTACTTC; v_call: TRBV6-4; clone_size: -; d_call: TRBD2; j_call: TRBJ2-7
cdr3_aa: CASSLRGGRQPQHF; cdr3_nt: TGTGCCAGCAGTCTAAGAGGGGGCAGACAGCCCCAGCATTTT; v_call: TRBV28; clone_size: -; d_call: TRBD1; j_call: TRBJ1-5
cdr3_aa: CASSRGQNEAFF; cdr3_nt: TGTGCCAGCAGCCGGGGACAGAATGAAGCTTTCTTT; v_call: TRBV28; clone_size: -; d_call: TRBD1; j_call: TRBJ1-1
cdr3_aa: CASSLDPGTSVRVSYEQYF; cdr3_nt: TGCGCCAGCAGCTTGGACCCCGGGACTAGCGTGAGGGTATCCTACGAGCAGTACTTC; v_call: TRBV5-1; clone_size: -; d_call: TRBD2; j_call: TRBJ2-7
cdr3_aa: CASMGGFDEQYF; cdr3_nt: TGTGCCAGTATGGGGGGATTCGACGAGCAGTACTTC; v_call: TRBV19; clone_size: -; d_call: -; j_call: TRBJ2-7
cdr3_aa: CASSLMGRLPWTLHF; cdr3_nt: TGTGCCAGCAGTTTGATGGGCAGGCTTCCTTGGACCCTCCACTTT; v_call: TRBV28; clone_size: -; d_call: -; j_call: TRBJ1-6
cdr3_aa: CASSPRRGEKGGYGYTF; cdr3_nt: TGTGCCAGCAGCCCCCGCCGGGGGGAGAAGGGTGGCTATGGCTACACCTTC; v_call: TRBV27; clone_size: -; d_call: -; j_call: TRBJ1-2
cdr3_aa: CASSSTGNLGSKENEQYF; cdr3_nt: TGTGCCAGCAGCTCCACCGGGAACCTGGGCAGTAAAGAAAACGAGCAGTACTTC; v_call: TRBV5-6; clone_size: -; d_call: -; j_call: TRBJ2-7
cdr3_aa: CSTKNNYGYTF; cdr3_nt: TGCAGTACAAAAAACAACTATGGCTACACCTTC; v_call: TRBV29-1; clone_size: -; d_call: -; j_call: TRBJ1-2
cdr3_aa: CASSPWDSYEQYF; cdr3_nt: TGTGCCAGCAGCCCTTGGGACAGTTACGAGCAGTACTTC; v_call: TRBV7-2; clone_size: -; d_call: TRBD1; j_call: TRBJ2-7
cdr3_aa: CASSFEAVFNEKLFF; cdr3_nt: TGTGCCAGCAGCTTTGAAGCGGTCTTCAATGAAAAACTGTTTTTT; v_call: TRBV7-9; clone_size: -; d_call: -; j_call: TRBJ1-4
cdr3_aa: CASSTPLSGRAVYNEQFF; cdr3_nt: TGTGCCAGCAGTACCCCCCTTAGCGGGAGGGCCGTCTACAATGAGCAGTTCTTC; v_call: TRBV27; clone_size: -; d_call: TRBD2; j_call: TRBJ2-1